Listed below are T cell receptor beta chains from one sample, sequenced in a study of cytomegalovirus exposure and HLA in healthy donors. Profiling relied on immunoSEQ multiplex PCR, and the TCRdb table lists in-frame clones only, not all of them. This sample has more than 150,000 clones, with around 80% found just once. Sequencing was performed on PBMCs. Source of these receptors: a man younger than 35 in good health and CMV-seronegative. Each CDR3 is given with its conserved first and last residue. For some rows the clone size is stated as once, few or many, or as a class when expanded; others skip it.

size	V	CDR3
NA	TRBV6-6	CASSYSVTSGQETQYF
NA	TRBV7-9	CASSLARTGPNSYEQYF
NA	TRBV5-4	CASSLGLANEQFF
NA	TRBV4-1	CASSPYRALSGNTIYF
NA	TRBV19	CASSIANQPQHF
NA	TRBV7-9	CASSFSGGAYNEQFF
NA	TRBV28	CASEPPTGRGKEQYF
NA	TRBV2	CASRTNPGFDQPQHF
NA	TRBV5-1	CASRLSEGLINTEAFF
NA	TRBV6-5	CASSYGPSGGYTF
NA	TRBV5-1	CASSYGTGKQETQYF
NA	TRBV5-4	CASSPGPGRGTGLTGELFF
once	TRBV7-2	CASSKTGYEQYF
NA	TRBV15	CATSRGDASYEQYF
NA	TRBV2	CASSQNRGDTEAFF
NA	TRBV2	CASRDTHNEQFF
NA	TRBV7-2	CASSFGLAGGGNEQFF
NA	TRBV10-3	CAIRGKLDRDMGRTEAFF
NA	TRBV30	CAWSAEGIYGYTF
NA	TRBV28	CASSRLAADTQYF
NA	TRBV9	CASSEDMSNEKLFF
NA	TRBV19	CASSYGGQPQHF
NA	TRBV7-9	CASRGAEKLFF
NA	TRBV10-3	CAIRQGQAYEQYF
few	TRBV5-6	CASSLGGGRGDQPQHF
NA	TRBV11-2	CASSFRAVGVMANEKLFF
NA	TRBV7-2	CASSPGHRATKPQHF
NA	TRBV6-6	CASTQGGGGTDTQYF
once	TRBV30	CAWSYSLRGEQFF
NA	TRBV2	CAANSNSGNTIYF
NA	TRBV28	CASSRGRNYGYTF
NA	TRBV19	CASSRLAGVGYNEQFF
NA	TRBV5-1	CASSLQVFSGSSYNEQFF
NA	TRBV12-5	CASGAARGDPTDTQYF
few	TRBV6-1	CASSLRRPRGEKLFF
NA	TRBV30	CAWSPGNTEAFF
NA	TRBV2	CASSRIGTGVEGYTF
NA	TRBV19	CASSKSYGQVIYEQYF
few	TRBV5-1	CASSMGQNTGELFF
NA	TRBV6-6	CASSSGTQYF
once	TRBV19	CASSTVNSYEQYF
few	TRBV4-2	CASSQETGGYEQYF
NA	TRBV5-4	CASSLPGSGNTIYF
NA	TRBV9	CASSVRGGRGNTEAFF
NA	TRBV28	CASSPPSGNIYEQYF
NA	TRBV14	CASSQTGMGYRGYTF
NA	TRBV11-3	CASSLGLGRYNEQFF
few	TRBV6-1	CASSLGLNTEAFF
NA	TRBV2	CATSLGLGDEQYF
NA	TRBV7-6	CASSLGPVGDRAYEQYF